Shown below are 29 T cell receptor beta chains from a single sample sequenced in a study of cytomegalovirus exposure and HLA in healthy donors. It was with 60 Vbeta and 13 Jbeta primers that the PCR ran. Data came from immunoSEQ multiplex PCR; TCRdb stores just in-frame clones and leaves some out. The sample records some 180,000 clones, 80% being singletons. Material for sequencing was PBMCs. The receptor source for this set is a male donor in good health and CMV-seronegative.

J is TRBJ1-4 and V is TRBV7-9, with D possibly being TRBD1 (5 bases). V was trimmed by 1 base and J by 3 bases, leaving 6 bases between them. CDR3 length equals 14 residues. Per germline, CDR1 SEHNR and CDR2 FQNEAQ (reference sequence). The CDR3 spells CASSLGQSNEKLFF. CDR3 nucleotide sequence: TGTGCCAGCAGCTTAGGACAGTCTAATGAAAAACTGTTTTTT.

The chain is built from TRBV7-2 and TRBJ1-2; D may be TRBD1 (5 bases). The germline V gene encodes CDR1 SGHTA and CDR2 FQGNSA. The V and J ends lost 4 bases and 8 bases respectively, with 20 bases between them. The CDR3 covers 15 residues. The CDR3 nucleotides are TGTGCCAGCAGCTCGATTGTAGGGGTATGGAAAGGCTACACCTTC. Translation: CASSSIVGVWKGYTF.

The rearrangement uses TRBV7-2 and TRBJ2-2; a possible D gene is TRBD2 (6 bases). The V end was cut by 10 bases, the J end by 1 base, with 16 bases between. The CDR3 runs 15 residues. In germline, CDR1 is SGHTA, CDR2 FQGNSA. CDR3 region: CATTQRAVNTGELFF. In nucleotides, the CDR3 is TGTGCCACCACCCAGCGGGCAGTGAACACCGGGGAGCTGTTTTTT.

CDR3 DNA: TGTGCCAGCAGCTTCCTCCAGGGGCGCTACCGCTCTGGAAACACCATATATTTT. Its translation is CASSFLQGRYRSGNTIYF. The V gene is TRBV7-9, the J gene TRBJ1-3; a possible D gene is TRBD1 (6 bases). The CDR3 has 18 residues. CDR1 SEHNR and CDR2 FQNEAQ come from the germline V gene (reference sequence). Trimming cost V 3 bases and J 0 bases, with 18 bases left between them.

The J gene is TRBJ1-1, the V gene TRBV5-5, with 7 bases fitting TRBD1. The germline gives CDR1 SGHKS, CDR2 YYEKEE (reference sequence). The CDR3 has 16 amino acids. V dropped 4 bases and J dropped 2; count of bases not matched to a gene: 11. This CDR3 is CASSPLVTGENTEAFF. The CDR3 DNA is TGTGCCAGCAGCCCCCTCGTCACAGGGGAAAACACTGAAGCTTTCTTT.

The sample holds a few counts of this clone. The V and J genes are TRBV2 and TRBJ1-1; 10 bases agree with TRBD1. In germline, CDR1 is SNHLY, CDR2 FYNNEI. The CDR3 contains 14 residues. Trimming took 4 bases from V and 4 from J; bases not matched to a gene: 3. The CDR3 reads CASSVRTGGTEAFF. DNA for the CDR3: TGTGCCAGCAGTGTTAGGACAGGGGGCACTGAAGCTTTCTTT.

The DNA for the CDR3 is TGTGCCAGCATCGATACCGGACAGGGGTCAGCCGGAGATAACTATGGCTACACCTTC. Translated: CASIDTGQGSAGDNYGYTF. V usage is TRBV7-9 and J usage is TRBJ1-2, with TRBD1 matching 9 bases. Looked up from germline, CDR1 is SEHNR and CDR2 is FQNEAQ (reference sequence). The V gene end was trimmed by 7 bases and the J gene end by 1 base; junction bases not matched to a gene: 19. The CDR3 is 19 amino acids.

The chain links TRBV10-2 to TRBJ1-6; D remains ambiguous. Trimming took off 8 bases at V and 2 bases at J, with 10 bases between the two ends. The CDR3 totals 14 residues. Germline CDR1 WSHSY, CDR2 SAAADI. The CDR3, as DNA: TGCGCCAGCCGGGAGGTCGCCTATAATTCACCCCTCCACTTT. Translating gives CASREVAYNSPLHF.

CDR3 region: CASSLQGGDTQYF. The CDR3 DNA reads as TGTGCCAGCAGCTTACAGGGAGGAGATACGCAGTATTTT. This chain joins TRBV7-2 and TRBJ2-3; possibly TRBD2 for D (6 bases). Trimming stripped 2 bases from V and 5 bases from J, with 8 bases between. The CDR3 is 13 residues long. The V gene's germline CDR1 is SGHTA and CDR2 FQGNSA. Using reference TRBV7-2 and TRBJ2-3 for the parts outside the CDR3, the full variable domain is GAGVSQSPSNKVTEKGKDVELRCDPISGHTALYWYRQSLGQGLEFLIYFQGNSAPDKSGLPSDRFSAERTGGSVSTLTIQRTQQEDSAVYLCASSLQGGDTQYFGPGTRLTVL.

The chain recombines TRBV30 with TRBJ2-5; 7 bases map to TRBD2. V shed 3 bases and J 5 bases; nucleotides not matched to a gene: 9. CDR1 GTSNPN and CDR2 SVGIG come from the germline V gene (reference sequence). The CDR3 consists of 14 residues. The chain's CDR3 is CAWSDGAGEETQYF. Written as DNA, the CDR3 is TGTGCCTGGAGCGACGGCGCGGGGGAGGAGACCCAGTACTTC.

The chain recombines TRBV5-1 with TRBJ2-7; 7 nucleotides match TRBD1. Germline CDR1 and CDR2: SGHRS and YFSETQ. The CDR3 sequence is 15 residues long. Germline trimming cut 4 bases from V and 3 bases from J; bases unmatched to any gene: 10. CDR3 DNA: TGCGCCAGCAGCACCGGGGACAGTCTCATCTACGAGCAGTACTTC. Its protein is CASSTGDSLIYEQYF.

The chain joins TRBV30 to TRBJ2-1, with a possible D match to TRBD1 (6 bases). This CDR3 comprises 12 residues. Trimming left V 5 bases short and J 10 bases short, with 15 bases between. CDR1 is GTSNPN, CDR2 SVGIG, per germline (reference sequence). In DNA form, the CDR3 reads TGTGCCTGGGCAGGGGCGACGGGGGAGCAGTTCTTC. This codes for CAWAGATGEQFF.

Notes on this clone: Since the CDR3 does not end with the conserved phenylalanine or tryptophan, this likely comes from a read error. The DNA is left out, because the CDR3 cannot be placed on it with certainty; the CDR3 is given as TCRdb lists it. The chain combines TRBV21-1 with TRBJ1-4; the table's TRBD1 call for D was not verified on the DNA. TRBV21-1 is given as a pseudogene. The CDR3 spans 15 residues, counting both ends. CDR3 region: CASSSTGLGEQAQVG.

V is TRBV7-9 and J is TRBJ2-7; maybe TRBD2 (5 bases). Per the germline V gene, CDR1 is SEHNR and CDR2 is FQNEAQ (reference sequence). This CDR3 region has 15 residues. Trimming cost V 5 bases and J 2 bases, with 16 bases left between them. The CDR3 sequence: CASSRTGVSPYEQYF. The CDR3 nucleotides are TGTGCCAGCAGCCGAACCGGGGTGAGCCCCTACGAGCAGTACTTC.

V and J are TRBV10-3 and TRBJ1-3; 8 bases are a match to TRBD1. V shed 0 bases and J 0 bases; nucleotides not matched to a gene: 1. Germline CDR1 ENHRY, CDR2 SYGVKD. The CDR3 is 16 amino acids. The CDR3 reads CAISESGQDSGNTIYF. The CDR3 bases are TGTGCCATCAGTGAGTCGGGACAGGACTCTGGAAACACCATATATTTT.

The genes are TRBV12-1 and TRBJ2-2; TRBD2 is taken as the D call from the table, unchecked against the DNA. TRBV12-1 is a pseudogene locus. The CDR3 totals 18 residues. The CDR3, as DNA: TGTGCCAGCAGCTTTCGTACGGGGATTATCGCGAACACCGGGGAGCTGTTTTTT. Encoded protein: CASSFRTGIIANTGELFF.

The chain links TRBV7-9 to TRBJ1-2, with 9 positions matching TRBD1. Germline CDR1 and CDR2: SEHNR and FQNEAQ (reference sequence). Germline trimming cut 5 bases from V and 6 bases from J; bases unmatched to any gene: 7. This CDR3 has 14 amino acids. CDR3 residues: CASSPGQGMDGYTF. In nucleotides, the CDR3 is TGTGCCAGCAGCCCGGGACAGGGAATGGATGGCTACACCTTC.

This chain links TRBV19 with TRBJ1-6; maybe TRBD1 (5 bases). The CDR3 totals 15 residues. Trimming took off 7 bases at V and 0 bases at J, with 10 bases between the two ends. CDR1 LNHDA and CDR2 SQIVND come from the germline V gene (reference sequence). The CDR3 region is CASTPDSSYNSPLHF. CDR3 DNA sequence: TGTGCCAGTACCCCAGACAGCTCCTATAATTCACCCCTCCACTTT.

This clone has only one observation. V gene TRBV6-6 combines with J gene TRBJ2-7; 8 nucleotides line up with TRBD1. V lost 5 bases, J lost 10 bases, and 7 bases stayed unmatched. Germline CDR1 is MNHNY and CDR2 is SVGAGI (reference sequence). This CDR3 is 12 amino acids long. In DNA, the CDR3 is TGTGCCAGCAGTCTAGGACAGGGTTCTCAGTACTTC. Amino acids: CASSLGQGSQYF.

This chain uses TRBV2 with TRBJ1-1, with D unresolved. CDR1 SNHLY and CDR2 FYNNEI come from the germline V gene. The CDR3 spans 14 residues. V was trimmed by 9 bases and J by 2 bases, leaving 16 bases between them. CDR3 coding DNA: TGTGCCAGTTTGGATAGACAAGCCAACACTGAAGCTTTCTTT. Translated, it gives CASLDRQANTEAFF.

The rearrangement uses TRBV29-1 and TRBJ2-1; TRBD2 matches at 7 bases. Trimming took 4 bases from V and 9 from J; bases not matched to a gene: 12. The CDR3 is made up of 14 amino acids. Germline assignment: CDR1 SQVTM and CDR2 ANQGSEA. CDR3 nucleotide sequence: TGCAGCGTTGGGAGGAGCGGGGCCCCGGGTGAGCAGTTCTTC. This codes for CSVGRSGAPGEQFF.

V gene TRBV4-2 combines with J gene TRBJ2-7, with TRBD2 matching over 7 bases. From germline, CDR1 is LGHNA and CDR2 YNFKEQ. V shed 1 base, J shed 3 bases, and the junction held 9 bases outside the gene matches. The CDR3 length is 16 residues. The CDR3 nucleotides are TGTGCCAGCAGCCAAGGGGGAGCGGGGCCCCGCTACGAGCAGTACTTC. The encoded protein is CASSQGGAGPRYEQYF.

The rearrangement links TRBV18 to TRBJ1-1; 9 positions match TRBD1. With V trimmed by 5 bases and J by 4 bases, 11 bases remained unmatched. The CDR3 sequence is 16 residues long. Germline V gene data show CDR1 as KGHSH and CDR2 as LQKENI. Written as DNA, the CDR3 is TGTGCCAGCTCAGGGCTCCGGGACAGGGCGGGCACTGAAGCTTTCTTT. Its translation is CASSGLRDRAGTEAFF.

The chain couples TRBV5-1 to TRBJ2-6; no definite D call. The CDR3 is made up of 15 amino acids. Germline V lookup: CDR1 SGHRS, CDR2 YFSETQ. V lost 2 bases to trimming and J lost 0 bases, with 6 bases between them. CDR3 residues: CASSLFISGANVLTF. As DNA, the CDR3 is TGCGCCAGCAGCTTATTTATCTCTGGGGCCAACGTCCTGACTTTC.

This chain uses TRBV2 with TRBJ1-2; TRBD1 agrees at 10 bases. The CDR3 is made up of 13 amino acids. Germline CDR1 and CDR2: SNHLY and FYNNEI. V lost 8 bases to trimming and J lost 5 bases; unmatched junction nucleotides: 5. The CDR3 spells CASRRDRGYGYTF. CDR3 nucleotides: TGTGCCAGCCGCCGGGACAGGGGTTATGGCTACACCTTC.

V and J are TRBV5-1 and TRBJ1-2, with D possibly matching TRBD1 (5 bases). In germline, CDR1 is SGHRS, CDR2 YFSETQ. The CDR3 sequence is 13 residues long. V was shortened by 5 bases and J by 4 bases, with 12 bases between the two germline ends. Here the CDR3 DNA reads TGCGCCAGCAGAATCGGGGGTCTCTATGGCTACACCTTC. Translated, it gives CASRIGGLYGYTF.

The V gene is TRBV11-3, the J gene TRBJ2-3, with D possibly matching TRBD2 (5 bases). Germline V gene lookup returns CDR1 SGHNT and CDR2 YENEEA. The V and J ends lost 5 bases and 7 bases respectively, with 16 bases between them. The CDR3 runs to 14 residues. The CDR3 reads CASSPGIIPHTQYF. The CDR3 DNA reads TGTGCCAGCAGCCCCGGGATAATACCACATACGCAGTATTTT.

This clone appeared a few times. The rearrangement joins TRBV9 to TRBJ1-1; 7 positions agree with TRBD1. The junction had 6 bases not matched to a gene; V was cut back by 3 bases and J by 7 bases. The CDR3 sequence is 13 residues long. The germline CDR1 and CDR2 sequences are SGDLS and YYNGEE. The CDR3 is CASSAGQKNEAFF. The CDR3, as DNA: TGTGCCAGCAGCGCGGGACAGAAGAATGAAGCTTTCTTT.

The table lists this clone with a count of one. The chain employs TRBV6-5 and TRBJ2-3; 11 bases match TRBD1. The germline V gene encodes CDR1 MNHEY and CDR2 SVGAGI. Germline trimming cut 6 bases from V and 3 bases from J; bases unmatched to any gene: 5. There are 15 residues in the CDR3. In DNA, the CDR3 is TGTGCCAGCAGGGGGGGACAGGGGGGGACAGATACGCAGTATTTT. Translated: CASRGGQGGTDTQYF.